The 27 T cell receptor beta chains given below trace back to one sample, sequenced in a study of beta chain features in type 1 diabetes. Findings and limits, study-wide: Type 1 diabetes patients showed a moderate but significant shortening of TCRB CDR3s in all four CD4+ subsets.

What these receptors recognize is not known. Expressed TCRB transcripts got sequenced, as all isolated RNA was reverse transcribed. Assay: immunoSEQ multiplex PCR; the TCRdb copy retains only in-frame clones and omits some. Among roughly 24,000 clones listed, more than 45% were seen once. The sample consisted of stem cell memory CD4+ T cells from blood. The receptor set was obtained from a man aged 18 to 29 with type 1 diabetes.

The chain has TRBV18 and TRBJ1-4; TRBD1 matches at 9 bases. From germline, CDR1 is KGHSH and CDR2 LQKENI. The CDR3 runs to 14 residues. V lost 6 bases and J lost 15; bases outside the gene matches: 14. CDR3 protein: CASSSGTGTPTVFF. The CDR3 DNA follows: TGTGCCAGCTCGTCCGGGACAGGGACCCCTACGGTGTTTTTT.

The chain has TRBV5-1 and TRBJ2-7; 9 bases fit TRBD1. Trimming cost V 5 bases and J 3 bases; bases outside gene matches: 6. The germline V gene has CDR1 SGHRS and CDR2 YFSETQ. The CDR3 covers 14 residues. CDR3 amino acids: CASRRDRDGYEQYF. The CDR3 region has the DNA TGCGCCAGCAGGCGGGACAGGGACGGCTACGAGCAGTACTTC.

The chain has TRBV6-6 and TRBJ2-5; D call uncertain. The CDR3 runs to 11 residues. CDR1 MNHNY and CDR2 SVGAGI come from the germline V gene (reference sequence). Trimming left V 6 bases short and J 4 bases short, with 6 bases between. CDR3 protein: CASSGGETQYF. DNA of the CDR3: TGTGCCAGCAGCGGTGGAGAGACCCAGTACTTC.

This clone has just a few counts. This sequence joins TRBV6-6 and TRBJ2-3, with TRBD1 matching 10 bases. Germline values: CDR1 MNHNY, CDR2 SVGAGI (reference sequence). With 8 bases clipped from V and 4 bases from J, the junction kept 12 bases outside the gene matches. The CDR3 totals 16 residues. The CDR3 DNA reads TGTGCCAGCCGCTCCCGGGACAGGGGTTACGCAGATACGCAGTATTTT. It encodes CASRSRDRGYADTQYF.

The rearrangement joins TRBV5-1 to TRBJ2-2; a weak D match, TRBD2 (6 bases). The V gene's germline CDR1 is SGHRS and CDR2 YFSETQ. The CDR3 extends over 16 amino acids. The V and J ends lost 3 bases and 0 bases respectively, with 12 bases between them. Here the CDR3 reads CASSSLAPANTGELFF. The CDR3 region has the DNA TGCGCCAGCAGCTCACTAGCACCAGCGAACACCGGGGAGCTGTTTTTT.

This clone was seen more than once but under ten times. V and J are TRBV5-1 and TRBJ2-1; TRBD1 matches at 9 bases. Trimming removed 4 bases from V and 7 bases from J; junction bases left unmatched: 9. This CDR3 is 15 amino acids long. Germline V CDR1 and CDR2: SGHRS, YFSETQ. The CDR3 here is CASSGTGTGRNEQFF. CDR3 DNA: TGCGCCAGCAGCGGAACCGGGACAGGGAGGAATGAGCAGTTCTTC.

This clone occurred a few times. The CDR3 spells CASITGKGEQYF. The CDR3 nucleotides are TGTGCCAGTATCACAGGGAAGGGCGAGCAGTACTTC. This chain connects TRBV28 to TRBJ2-7, with D possibly TRBD1 on 6 matching bases. The CDR3 is made up of 12 amino acids. Trimming left V 9 bases short and J 6 bases short, with 15 bases between. Germline V CDR1 and CDR2: MDHEN, SYDVKM.

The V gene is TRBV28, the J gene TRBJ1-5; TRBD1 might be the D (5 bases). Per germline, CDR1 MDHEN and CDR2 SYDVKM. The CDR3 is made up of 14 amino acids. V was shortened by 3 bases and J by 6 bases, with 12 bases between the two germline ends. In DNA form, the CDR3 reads TGTGCCAGCAGTTTGCGGGGGTGGTCTCAGCCCCAGCATTTT. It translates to CASSLRGWSQPQHF.

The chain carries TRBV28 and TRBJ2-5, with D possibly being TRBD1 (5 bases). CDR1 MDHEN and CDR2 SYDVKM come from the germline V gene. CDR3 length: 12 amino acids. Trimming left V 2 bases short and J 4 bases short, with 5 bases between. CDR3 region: CASSLRGETQYF. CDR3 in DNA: TGTGCCAGCAGTTTAAGGGGAGAGACCCAGTACTTC.

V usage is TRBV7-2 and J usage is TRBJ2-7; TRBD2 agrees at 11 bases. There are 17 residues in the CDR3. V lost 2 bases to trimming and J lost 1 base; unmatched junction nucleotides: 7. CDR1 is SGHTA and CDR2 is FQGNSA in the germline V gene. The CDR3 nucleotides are TGTGCCAGCAGCTTATCATCCCTAGCGGGGGGTTCCTACGAGCAGTACTTC. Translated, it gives CASSLSSLAGGSYEQYF. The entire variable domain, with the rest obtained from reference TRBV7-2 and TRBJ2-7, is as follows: GAGVSQSPSNKVTEKGKDVELRCDPISGHTALYWYRQSLGQGLEFLIYFQGNSAPDKSGLPSDRFSAERTGGSVSTLTIQRTQQEDSAVYLCASSLSSLAGGSYEQYFGPGTRLTVT.

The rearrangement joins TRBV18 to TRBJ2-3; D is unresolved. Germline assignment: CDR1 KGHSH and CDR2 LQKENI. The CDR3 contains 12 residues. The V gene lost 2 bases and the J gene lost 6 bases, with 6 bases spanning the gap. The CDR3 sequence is CASSPYGDTQYF. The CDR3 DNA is TGTGCCAGCTCACCATACGGGGATACGCAGTATTTT.

The CDR3 DNA reads as TGTGCCAGCAGTGAAGCGGAACTGACTTTTGGAAACACCATATATTTT. As protein: CASSEAELTFGNTIYF. V usage is TRBV2 and J usage is TRBJ1-3; D not resolved. Trimming stripped 0 bases from V and 3 bases from J, with 12 bases between. The CDR3 sequence is 16 residues long. The germline V gene has CDR1 SNHLY and CDR2 FYNNEI.

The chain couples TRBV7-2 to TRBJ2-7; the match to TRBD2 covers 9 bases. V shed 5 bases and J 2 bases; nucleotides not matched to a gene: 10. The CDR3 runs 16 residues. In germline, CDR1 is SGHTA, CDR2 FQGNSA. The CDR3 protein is CASSRQMAGGTYEQYF. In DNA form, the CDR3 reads TGTGCCAGCAGCCGACAGATGGCGGGGGGGACCTACGAGCAGTACTTC.

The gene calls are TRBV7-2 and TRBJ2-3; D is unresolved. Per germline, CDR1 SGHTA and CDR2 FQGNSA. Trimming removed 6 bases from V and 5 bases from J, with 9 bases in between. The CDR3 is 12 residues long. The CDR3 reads CASSTSGDTQYF. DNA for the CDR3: TGTGCCAGCAGTACATCGGGAGATACGCAGTATTTT.

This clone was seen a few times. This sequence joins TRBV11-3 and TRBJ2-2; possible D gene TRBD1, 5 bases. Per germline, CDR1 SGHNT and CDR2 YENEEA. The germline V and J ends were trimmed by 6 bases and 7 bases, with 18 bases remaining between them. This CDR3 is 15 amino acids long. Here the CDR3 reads CASSPAGSRGGELFF. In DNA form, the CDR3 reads TGTGCCAGCAGTCCAGCAGGGTCAAGAGGCGGGGAGCTGTTTTTT.

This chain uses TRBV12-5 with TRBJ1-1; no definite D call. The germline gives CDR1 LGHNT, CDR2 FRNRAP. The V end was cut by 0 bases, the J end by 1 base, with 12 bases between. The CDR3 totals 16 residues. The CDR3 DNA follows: TGTGCTAGTGGTTTGGTATTGGGCCAACAGAACACTGAAGCTTTCTTT. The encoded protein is CASGLVLGQQNTEAFF.

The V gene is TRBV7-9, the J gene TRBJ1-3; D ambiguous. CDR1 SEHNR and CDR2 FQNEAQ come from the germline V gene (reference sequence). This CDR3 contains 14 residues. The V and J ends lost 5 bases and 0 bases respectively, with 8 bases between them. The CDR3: CASSERASGNTIYF. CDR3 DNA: TGTGCCAGCAGCGAGAGGGCCTCTGGAAACACCATATATTTT.

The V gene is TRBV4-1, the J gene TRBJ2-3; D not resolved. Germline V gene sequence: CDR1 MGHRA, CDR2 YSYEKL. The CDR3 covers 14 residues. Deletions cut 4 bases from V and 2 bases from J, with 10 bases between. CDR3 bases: TGCGCCAGCAGCCGCGGAGTGCCCACAGATACGCAGTATTTT. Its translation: CASSRGVPTDTQYF.

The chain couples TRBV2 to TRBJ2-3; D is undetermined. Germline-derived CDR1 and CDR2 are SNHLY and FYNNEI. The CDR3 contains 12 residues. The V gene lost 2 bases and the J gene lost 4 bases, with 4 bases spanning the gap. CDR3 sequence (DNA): TGTGCCAGCAGTGAAAGAGCAGATACGCAGTATTTT. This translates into CASSERADTQYF.

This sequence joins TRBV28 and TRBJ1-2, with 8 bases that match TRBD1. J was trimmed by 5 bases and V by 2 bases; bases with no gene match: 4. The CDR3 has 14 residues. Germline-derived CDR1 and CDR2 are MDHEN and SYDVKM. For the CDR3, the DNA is TGTGCCAGCAGTTTAAACGACAGGGGTTATGGCTACACCTTC. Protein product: CASSLNDRGYGYTF.

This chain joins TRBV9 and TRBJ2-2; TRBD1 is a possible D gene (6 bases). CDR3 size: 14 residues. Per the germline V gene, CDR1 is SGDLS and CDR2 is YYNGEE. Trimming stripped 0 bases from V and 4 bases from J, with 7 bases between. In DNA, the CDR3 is TGTGCCAGCAGCGTAGAACAGGGCACCGGGGAGCTGTTTTTT. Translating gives CASSVEQGTGELFF.

The CDR3 DNA reads TGTGCCAGCTCAACGCAAAGCGGGGGGACCGCAGATACGCAGTATTTT. It is translated as CASSTQSGGTADTQYF. V is TRBV18 and J is TRBJ2-3; 9 positions match TRBD2. The CDR3 length is 16 residues. Germline CDR1 reads KGHSH; CDR2 reads LQKENI. With 5 bases clipped from V and 4 bases from J, the junction kept 10 bases outside the gene matches.

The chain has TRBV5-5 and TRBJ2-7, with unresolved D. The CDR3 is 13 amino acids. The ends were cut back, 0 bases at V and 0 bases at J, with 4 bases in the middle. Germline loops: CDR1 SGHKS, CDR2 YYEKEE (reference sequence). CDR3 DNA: TGTGCCAGCAGCTTGGGGGCCTCCTACGAGCAGTACTTC. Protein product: CASSLGASYEQYF. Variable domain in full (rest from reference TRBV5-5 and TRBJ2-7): DAGVTQSPTHLIKTRGQQVTLRCSPISGHKSVSWYQQVLGQGPQFIFQYYEKEERGRGNFPDRFSARQFPNYSSELNVNALLLGDSALYLCASSLGASYEQYFGPGTRLTVT.

The CDR3 nucleotides are TGTGCCAGCAGTGTCGAGCGGGTGTCCTACAATGAGCAGTTCTTC. This encodes CASSVERVSYNEQFF. The chain has TRBV2 and TRBJ2-1; D is perhaps TRBD2 (6 bases). Trimming left V 4 bases short and J 1 base short, with 11 bases between. Germline loops: CDR1 SNHLY, CDR2 FYNNEI. The CDR3 has 15 residues. The full variable domain, its missing parts supplied by reference TRBV2 and TRBJ2-1, is EPEVTQTPSHQVTQMGQEVILRCVPISNHLYFYWYRQILGQKVEFLVSFYNNEISEKSEIFDDQFSVERPDGSNFTLKIRSTKLEDSAMYFCASSVERVSYNEQFFGPGTRLTVL.

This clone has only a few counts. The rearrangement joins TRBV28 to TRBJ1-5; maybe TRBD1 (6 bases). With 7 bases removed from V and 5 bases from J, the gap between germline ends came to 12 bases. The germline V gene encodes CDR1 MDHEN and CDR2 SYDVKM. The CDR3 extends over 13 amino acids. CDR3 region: CASKQGIDQPQHF. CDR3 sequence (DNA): TGTGCCAGCAAACAGGGAATCGATCAGCCCCAGCATTTT.

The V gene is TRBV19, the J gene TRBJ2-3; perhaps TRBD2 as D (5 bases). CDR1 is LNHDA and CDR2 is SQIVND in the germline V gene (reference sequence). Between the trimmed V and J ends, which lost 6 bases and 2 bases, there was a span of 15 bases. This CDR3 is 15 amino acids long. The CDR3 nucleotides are TGTGCCAGTAGAGACCCGGGGATGAACACAGATACGCAGTATTTT. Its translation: CASRDPGMNTDTQYF.

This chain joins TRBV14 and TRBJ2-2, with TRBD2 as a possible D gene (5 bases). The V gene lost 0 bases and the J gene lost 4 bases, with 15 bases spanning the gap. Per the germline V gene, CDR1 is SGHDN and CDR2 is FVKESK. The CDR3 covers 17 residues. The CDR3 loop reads CASSQDTGMAGTGELFF. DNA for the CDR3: TGTGCCAGCAGCCAAGATACCGGGATGGCGGGCACCGGGGAGCTGTTTTTT.